This is a list of T cell receptor beta chains from one sample in a study of T cell repertoires in cytomegalovirus infection. From the reads, TCRdb called clonotypes with MiXCR, one entry per CDR3 protein. The sample has nearly 450,000 distinct CDR3 sequences, around 32% seen once. The sequencing sample was made of PBMCs. The receptors derive from a human donor in good health (CMV status not recorded). Some clones in this sample may be carry-over from other donors' samples. Both conserved end residues are part of each CDR3. The D gene is left open where the match is weak. Clone size appears in some rows only: once, few, many, or a class for an expanded clone.

size	D	V	J	length	DNA	CDR3
-	-	TRBV12-3/TRBV12-4	TRBJ2-7	14	TGTGCCAGCAGTTTGTCCAGGGGCCCGAGGGAGCAGTACTTC	CASSLSRGPREQYF
few	-	TRBV6-1	TRBJ2-5	16	TGTGCCAGCAGTGAAAGATCGGGGATCGGGGAAGAGACCCAGTACTTC	CASSERSGIGEETQYF
-	-	TRBV27	TRBJ1-5	16	TGTGCCAGCAGTTTCTCAGGGTGGGGTAGCAATCAGCCCCAGCATTTT	CASSFSGWGSNQPQHF
-	-	TRBV7-6	TRBJ1-2	13	TGTGCCAGCAGCTTCCCCCAGGGCGGCGGCTACACCTTC	CASSFPQGGGYTF
-	-	TRBV7-7	TRBJ1-4	16	TGTGCCAGCAGCTTAGCGAACCACGCAACTAATGAAAAACTGTTTTTT	CASSLANHATNEKLFF
-	TRBD2	TRBV4-1	TRBJ2-1	16	TGCGCCAGCAGCCAACCCGTTGGACTAGCGAGGGATGAGCAGTTCTTC	CASSQPVGLARDEQFF
-	-	TRBV19	TRBJ2-2	14	TGTGCCAGTAGTATCTTGACAGACACCGGGGAGCTGTTTTTT	CASSILTDTGELFF
-	TRBD1	TRBV19	TRBJ1-2	17	TGTGCCAGTAGAACCTCCGCCGGGACAGCGGTCTTATATGGCTACACCTTC	CASRTSAGTAVLYGYTF
-	-	TRBV10-3	TRBJ1-5	13	TGTGCCATCAGTGACAGGAGCAATCAGCCCCAGCATTTT	CAISDRSNQPQHF
-	-	TRBV7-2	TRBJ2-1	17	TGTGCCAGCAGCTTAGCGCCGGGGGAAGGGGCAGGAGGTGAGACGTTCTTC	CASSLAPGEGAGGETFF
many	-	TRBV7-9	TRBJ1-4	17	TGTGCCAGCAGCTTATATGGGGGTCAACGCAGCAATGAAAAACTGTTTTTT	CASSLYGGQRSNEKLFF
few	TRBD1	TRBV7-8	TRBJ2-2	19	TGTGCCAGCAGCTTACGTTATAAAACGGGACAGGGAGAATCCGGGGAGCTGTTTTTT	CASSLRYKTGQGESGELFF
-	TRBD2	TRBV20-1	TRBJ2-1	17	TGCAGTGCCAGGGTGGACTCTAGCGGGGGGCTCTACAATGAGCAGTTCTTC	CSARVDSSGGLYNEQFF
few	-	TRBV19	TRBJ2-1	13	TGTGCCACAAGCCCCACTAATTACAATGAGCAGTTCTTC	CATSPTNYNEQFF
-	-	TRBV28	TRBJ1-1	11	TGTGCCAGCAGTGGAGGAGGCGTTGCTTTCTTT	CASSGGGVAFF
-	-	TRBV6-5	TRBJ2-1	15	TGTGCCAGCAGTTACTCGCAGGGGAGCTACAATGAGCAGTTCTTC	CASSYSQGSYNEQFF
once	TRBD2	TRBV11-2	TRBJ2-1	15	TGTGACAGCAGCTTAGTACTAGCGGGGAGGGGGGAGCAGTTCTTC	CDSSLVLAGRGEQFF
few	TRBD1	TRBV2	TRBJ2-3	14	TGTGCCAATACGGACAGGGGCGGCCTGAGTACGCAGTATTTT	CANTDRGGLSTQYF
-	TRBD2	TRBV20-1	TRBJ2-6	17	TGCAGTGCCCGGCCGGGACTAGGGTATTCTGGGGCCAACGTCCTGACTTTC	CSARPGLGYSGANVLTF
-	TRBD1	TRBV29-1	TRBJ1-1	12	TGCAGCGCCGGACAGGGGGTCACTGAAGCTTTCTTT	CSAGQGVTEAFF
-	TRBD2	TRBV20-1	TRBJ2-5	16	TGCAGTGTATCGGCTTGGCGGGGGGGCTTACAAGAGACCCAGTACTTC	CSVSAWRGGLQETQYF
few	-	TRBV6-4	TRBJ1-6	15	TGTGCCAGCAGTGACAGGGTGGGGTATAATTCACCCCTCCACTTT	CASSDRVGYNSPLHF
many	-	TRBV24-1	TRBJ2-1	20	TGTGCCACCAGTGCTCAAAGGAAGGGGGTCCCTTCCATTTACTACAATGAGCAGTTCTTC	CATSAQRKGVPSIYYNEQFF
few	-	TRBV7-9	TRBJ2-7	14	TGTGCCAGCAGCCTGGGGGCTGTCGCCTACGAGCAGTACTTC	CASSLGAVAYEQYF
many	TRBD2	TRBV7-9	TRBJ2-5	16	TGTGCCAGCAGCTTACCCCCTAGCGGGAACCAAGAGACCCAGTACTTC	CASSLPPSGNQETQYF
few	-	TRBV7-8	TRBJ2-2	14	TGTGCCAGCAGCTGGGTTGCGAACACCGGGGAGCTGTTTTTT	CASSWVANTGELFF
few	-	TRBV19	TRBJ1-2	12	TGTGCCAGTAACGGAGGTTCTGGGGGCTACACCTTC	CASNGGSGGYTF
few	-	TRBV12-3/TRBV12-4	TRBJ1-2	15	TGTGCCAGCAGTTTATCCATAGACCCCTTCTATGGCTACACCTTC	CASSLSIDPFYGYTF
-	-	TRBV6-5	TRBJ2-7	13	TGTGCCAGCCTCTCTCCCAGGGTCCCCGAGCAGTACTTC	CASLSPRVPEQYF
-	-	TRBV24-1	TRBJ2-1	13	TGTGCCACCAGTGCCACCGGGACGGACGAGCAGTTCTTC	CATSATGTDEQFF
-	-	TRBV10-3	TRBJ1-5	18	TGTGCCACCAGTGAGAGGGGCACGGGAGGAGTAGATAATCAGCCCCAGCATTTT	CATSERGTGGVDNQPQHF
many	-	TRBV7-2	TRBJ1-1	12	TGTGCCAGCAGCTTTGAGTACACTGAAGCTTTCTTT	CASSFEYTEAFF
-	-	TRBV2	TRBJ2-5	15	TGTGCCAGCATCCCCTTCCTCACAGGGTCGGGTACCCAGTACTTC	CASIPFLTGSGTQYF
-	TRBD1	TRBV6-6	TRBJ2-6	16	TGTGCCACCTCTCGGCAGGGGGCTTCCGGGGCCAACGTCCTGCCTTTC	CATSRQGASGANVLPF
-	-	TRBV10-2	TRBJ2-3	14	TGCGCCAGCAGTGAGTATGTCAGCACAGATACGCAGTATTTT	CASSEYVSTDTQYF
few	TRBD1	TRBV7-9	TRBJ1-2	17	TGTGCCAGCAGCCTACCGGGACAGGGGGGCCATATCGGTGGCTACACCTTC	CASSLPGQGGHIGGYTF
many	TRBD2	TRBV7-2	TRBJ2-1	16	TGTGCCAGCAGCTTACGGACTAGCGGGGGGAACAATGAGCAGTTCTTC	CASSLRTSGGNNEQFF
few	-	TRBV6-5	TRBJ2-7	14	TGTGCCAGCAGTTACTCGGCATATTCTTACGAGCAGTACTTC	CASSYSAYSYEQYF
few	-	TRBV12-3/TRBV12-4	TRBJ2-4	13	TGTGCCAGCAGTTTAGGGACCCAAAACATTCAGTACTTC	CASSLGTQNIQYF
-	TRBD1	TRBV27	TRBJ1-1	14	TGTGCCAGCACCCAACCCGGGACAGGGACTGAAGCTTTCTTT	CASTQPGTGTEAFF
many	-	TRBV7-2	TRBJ1-5	15	TGTGCCAGCAGCTTAGGGAGGCAGTTCAATCAGCCCCAGCATTTT	CASSLGRQFNQPQHF
many	-	TRBV7-2	TRBJ2-1	15	TGTGCCAGCAGCCCCGGTAGTTCCCCCTACAATGAGCAGTTCTTC	CASSPGSSPYNEQFF
-	-	TRBV24-1	TRBJ2-7	12	TGTGCCACCAGTCAGGGAGACTACGAGCAGTACTTC	CATSQGDYEQYF
-	TRBD1	TRBV6-5	TRBJ2-1	15	TGTGCCAGCAGTTACCCCGGACAGGGGAAGAATGAGCAGTTCTTC	CASSYPGQGKNEQFF
few	-	TRBV12-3/TRBV12-4	TRBJ2-4	16	TGTGCCAGCACCTTTGAGCAGACCTTAGCCAAAAACATTCAGTACTTC	CASTFEQTLAKNIQYF
few	TRBD1	TRBV6-6	TRBJ2-1	16	TGTGCCAGCAGTTACCCCGACAGGGGAAGTTACAATGAGCAGTTCTTC	CASSYPDRGSYNEQFF
-	-	TRBV6-5	TRBJ2-5	14	TGTGCCAGCAGACTTCACAGGATCCAAGAGACCCAGTACTTC	CASRLHRIQETQYF
once	TRBD1	TRBV6-8	TRBJ2-1	14	TGTGCCAGCCTAGACAGGGGGCGCGGGAATGAGCAGTTCTTC	CASLDRGRGNEQFF
-	-	TRBV28	TRBJ1-4	15	TGTGCCAGCAGCGCTCAGGGCTCGGGATGGAAAAAACTGTTTTTT	CASSAQGSGWKKLFF
-	TRBD2	TRBV12-3/TRBV12-4	TRBJ2-1	15	TGTGCCAGCAGTTTTTGGGGGGGTAATCGTAATGAGCAGTTCTTC	CASSFWGGNRNEQFF
-	-	TRBV20-1	TRBJ2-6	16	TGCAGTGCTAGCACCCTCTCCAGCTCTGGGGCCAACGTCCTGACTTTC	CSASTLSSSGANVLTF
few	-	TRBV7-6	TRBJ2-3	17	TGTGCCAGCAGCTTACGGGGGGAGGGGGCAAAAGCAGATACGCAGTATTTT	CASSLRGEGAKADTQYF